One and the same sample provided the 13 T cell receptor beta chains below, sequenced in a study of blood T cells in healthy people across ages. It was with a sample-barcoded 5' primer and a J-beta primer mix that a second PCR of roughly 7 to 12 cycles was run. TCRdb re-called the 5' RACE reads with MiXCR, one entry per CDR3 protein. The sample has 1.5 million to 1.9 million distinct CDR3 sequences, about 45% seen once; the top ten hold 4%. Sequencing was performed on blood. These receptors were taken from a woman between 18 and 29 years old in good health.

CDR3 in DNA: TGTGCCATCAGGGACTCGACTAGGACGTTATACGAGCAGTACTTC. This gives the protein CAIRDSTRTLYEQYF. The V call is TRBV10-3, the J call TRBJ2-7; possible D gene TRBD2, 6 bases. The V end lost 6 bases, the J end lost 4 bases, and 19 bases lay between the germline ends. Looked up from germline, CDR1 is ENHRY and CDR2 is SYGVKD. The CDR3 totals 15 residues.

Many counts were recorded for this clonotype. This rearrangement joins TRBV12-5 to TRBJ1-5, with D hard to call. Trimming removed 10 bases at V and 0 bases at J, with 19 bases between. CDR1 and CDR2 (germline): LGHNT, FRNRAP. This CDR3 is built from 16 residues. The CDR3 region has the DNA TGTGCTAACCTAAATTGTCCCTCTTATAGCAATCAGCCCCAGCATTTT. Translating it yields CANLNCPSYSNQPQHF.

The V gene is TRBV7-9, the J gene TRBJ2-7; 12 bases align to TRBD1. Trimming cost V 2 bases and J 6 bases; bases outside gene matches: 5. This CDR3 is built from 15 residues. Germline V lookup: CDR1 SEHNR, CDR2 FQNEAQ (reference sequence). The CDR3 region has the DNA TGTGCCAGCAGCTTACGGGACAGGGGGCACTCCGAGCAGTACTTC. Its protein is CASSLRDRGHSEQYF.

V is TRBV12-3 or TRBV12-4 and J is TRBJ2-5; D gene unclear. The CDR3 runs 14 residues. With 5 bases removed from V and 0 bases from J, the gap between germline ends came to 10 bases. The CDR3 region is CASSPPSYQETQYF. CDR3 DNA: TGTGCCAGCAGTCCCCCCTCGTACCAAGAGACCCAGTACTTC.

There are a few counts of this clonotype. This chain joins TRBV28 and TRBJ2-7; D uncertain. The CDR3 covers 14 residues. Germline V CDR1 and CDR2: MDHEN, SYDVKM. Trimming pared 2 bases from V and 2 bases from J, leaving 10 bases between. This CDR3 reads CASSLRMGTYEQYF. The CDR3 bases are TGTGCCAGCAGTTTACGGATGGGGACCTACGAGCAGTACTTC. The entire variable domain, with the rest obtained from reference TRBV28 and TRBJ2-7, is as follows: DVKVTQSSRYLVKRTGEKVFLECVQDMDHENMFWYRQDPGLGLRLIYFSYDVKMKEKGDIPEGYSVSREKKERFSLILESASTNQTSMYLCASSLRMGTYEQYFGPGTRLTVT.

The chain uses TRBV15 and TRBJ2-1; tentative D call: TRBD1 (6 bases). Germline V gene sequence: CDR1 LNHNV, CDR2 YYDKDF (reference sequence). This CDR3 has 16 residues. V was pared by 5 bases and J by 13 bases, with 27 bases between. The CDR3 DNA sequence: TGTGCCACCAGCCCAAGGGCCGATACAGGGTTAGAGACCCAGTTCTTC. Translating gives CATSPRADTGLETQFF.

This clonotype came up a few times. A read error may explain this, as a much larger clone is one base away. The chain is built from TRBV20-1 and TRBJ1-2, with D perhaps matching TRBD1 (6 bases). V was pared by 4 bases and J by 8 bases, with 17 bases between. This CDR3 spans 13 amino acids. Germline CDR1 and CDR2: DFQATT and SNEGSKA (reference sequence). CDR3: CSATGGGIPGYTF. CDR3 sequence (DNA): TGCAGTGCTACTGGGGGCGGCATTCCCGGCTACACCTTC.

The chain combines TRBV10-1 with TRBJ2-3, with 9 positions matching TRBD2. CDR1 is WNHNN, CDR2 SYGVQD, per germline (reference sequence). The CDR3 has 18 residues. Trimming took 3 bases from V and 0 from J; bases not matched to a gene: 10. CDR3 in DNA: TGCGCCAGCAGTGATCCAGCGGGAGGTCCGCTAAGCACAGATACGCAGTATTTT. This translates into CASSDPAGGPLSTDTQYF.

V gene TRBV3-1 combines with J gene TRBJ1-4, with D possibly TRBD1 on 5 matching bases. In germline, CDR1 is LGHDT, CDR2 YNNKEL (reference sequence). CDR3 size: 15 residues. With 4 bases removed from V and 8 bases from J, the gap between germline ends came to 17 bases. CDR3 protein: CASSPGRGIWEKLFF. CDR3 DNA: TGTGCCAGCAGCCCGGGACGGGGGATTTGGGAAAAACTGTTTTTT.

The CDR3 DNA follows: TGCAGCGTTGATGATACGGACTACCCCACAGATACGCAGTATTTT. The encoded protein is CSVDDTDYPTDTQYF. The V call is TRBV29-1, the J call TRBJ2-3, with D possibly TRBD2 on 6 matching bases. Germline V CDR1 and CDR2: SQVTM, ANQGSEA. Deletions cut 3 bases from V and 2 bases from J, with 15 bases between. The CDR3 runs to 15 residues.

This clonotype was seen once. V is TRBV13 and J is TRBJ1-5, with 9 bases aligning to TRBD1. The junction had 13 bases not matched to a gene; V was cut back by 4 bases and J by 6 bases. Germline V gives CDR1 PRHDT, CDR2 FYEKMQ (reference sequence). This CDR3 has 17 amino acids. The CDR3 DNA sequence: TGTGCCAGCAGCTCCCGGGACAGGGAGATGGGCTTTCAGCCCCAGCATTTT. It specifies CASSSRDREMGFQPQHF.

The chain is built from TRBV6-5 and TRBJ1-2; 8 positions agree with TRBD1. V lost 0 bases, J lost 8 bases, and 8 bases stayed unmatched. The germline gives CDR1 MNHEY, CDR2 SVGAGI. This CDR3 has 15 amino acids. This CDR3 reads CASSYSAGGGEGYTF. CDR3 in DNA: TGTGCCAGCAGTTACTCTGCAGGGGGCGGGGAAGGCTACACCTTC.

As DNA, the CDR3 is TGCAGCGCATGGACTAGCGGGAGGTCCGGGGGCTCCTACGAGCAGTACTTC. It encodes CSAWTSGRSGGSYEQYF. V and J are TRBV29-1 and TRBJ2-7; 14 bases are a match to TRBD2. There are 17 residues in the CDR3. Germline CDR1 SQVTM, CDR2 ANQGSEA. V was pared by 7 bases and J by 0 bases, with 11 bases of the junction left unmatched.